The 27 T cell receptor beta chains presented below share a single source sample, sequenced in a study of CD8+ T cells in alopecia areata. Sequencing used cDNA as its template, made by extracting RNA and reverse transcribing it. The repertoire was sequenced with immunoSEQ multiplex PCR; TCRdb's copy has only in-frame clones and lacks some. The data contain roughly 97,000 clones, 35% to 45% of them singletons. Sequenced sample: CD4+ T cells sorted from blood. All receptors derive from a human donor with alopecia areata.

This clone occurred a few times. The genes are TRBV7-9 and TRBJ2-1, with TRBD2 matching 13 bases. The CDR3 sequence is 15 residues long. Germline V CDR1 and CDR2: SEHNR, FQNEAQ (reference sequence). After removal of 4 bases from V and 6 bases from J, the junction contained 3 bases not matched to a gene. The DNA for the CDR3 is TGTGCCAGCAGCTCACTAGCGGGGGGGCTCAATGAGCAGTTCTTC. Protein: CASSSLAGGLNEQFF. The whole variable domain, remainder taken from reference TRBV7-9 and TRBJ2-1, is DTGVSQNPRHKITKRGQNVTFRCDPISEHNRLYWYRQTLGQGPEFLTYFQNEAQLEKSRLLSDRFSAERPKGSFSTLEIQRTEQGDSAMYLCASSSLAGGLNEQFFGPGTRLTVL.

In nucleotides, the CDR3 is TGTGCCAGCAGTTCAGCAGATACGCAGTATTTT. It is translated as CASSSADTQYF. The chain combines TRBV25-1 with TRBJ2-3; D not resolved. With 5 bases removed from V and 4 bases from J, the gap between germline ends came to 4 bases. The CDR3 contains 11 residues. Germline CDR1 is MGHDK and CDR2 is SYGVNS.

This chain uses TRBV10-3 with TRBJ2-7, with D possibly being TRBD1 or TRBD2 (5 bases each). CDR1 ENHRY and CDR2 SYGVKD come from the germline V gene. The CDR3 sequence is 13 residues long. Trimming took 3 bases from V and 0 from J, leaving 6 bases between them. CDR3 region: CAISEGTSYEQYF. CDR3 DNA sequence: TGTGCCATCAGTGAAGGGACCTCCTACGAGCAGTACTTC.

J is TRBJ2-5 and V is TRBV7-2; no firm D call. V lost 2 bases to trimming and J lost 5 bases, with 6 bases between them. Per germline, CDR1 SGHTA and CDR2 FQGNSA. The CDR3 runs 12 residues. The CDR3 here is CASSLLWETQYF. In nucleotides, the CDR3 is TGTGCCAGCAGCTTATTATGGGAGACCCAGTACTTC.

This clone was observed a handful of times. The chain is built from TRBV25-1 and TRBJ2-7; 7 nucleotides align to TRBD1. CDR1 and CDR2 from the germline V gene are MGHDK and SYGVNS. The CDR3 totals 14 residues. V shed 4 bases, J shed 7 bases, and the junction held 10 bases outside the gene matches. The CDR3 DNA sequence: TGTGCCAGCAGTGCCAGGGGACAGTCCTCGGAGCAGTACTTC. Translation: CASSARGQSSEQYF.

The chain recombines TRBV5-1 with TRBJ1-2, with TRBD1 identical over 9 bases. The trim removed 2 bases at V and 3 bases at J, leaving 5 bases unmatched. Germline V gene sequence: CDR1 SGHRS, CDR2 YFSETQ. This CDR3 has 15 residues. The CDR3 sequence is CASSFYRGRDYGYTF. As DNA, the CDR3 is TGCGCCAGCAGCTTTTACAGGGGGCGCGACTATGGCTACACCTTC.

This CDR3 reads CASRNRVPPYEQYF. As DNA, the CDR3 is TGTGCCAGTCGTAACCGGGTCCCCCCCTACGAGCAGTACTTC. The chain joins TRBV6-6 to TRBJ2-7, with D hard to call. This CDR3 region has 14 residues. Trimming stripped 9 bases from V and 2 bases from J, with 17 bases between. CDR1 and CDR2 (germline): MNHNY, SVGAGI (reference sequence).

This clone was picked up a small number of times. J is TRBJ2-1 and V is TRBV10-3, with no clear D. The CDR3 extends over 13 amino acids. Trimming removed 4 bases from V and 5 bases from J, with 9 bases in between. CDR1 is ENHRY and CDR2 is SYGVKD in the germline V gene. The CDR3 reads CAISGEPDNEQFF. DNA of the CDR3: TGTGCCATCAGTGGTGAACCTGACAATGAGCAGTTCTTC.

The rearrangement uses TRBV5-1 and TRBJ2-1, with D possibly TRBD2 on 5 matching bases. The V gene lost 0 bases and the J gene lost 7 bases, with 14 bases spanning the gap. Germline CDR1 SGHRS, CDR2 YFSETQ. This CDR3 contains 15 residues. The CDR3 DNA is TGCGCCAGCAGCTTGGTCGTTGCAGCGGTGAATGAGCAGTTCTTC. This gives the protein CASSLVVAAVNEQFF.

There are a few counts of this clone. The V call is TRBV4-2, the J call TRBJ2-3, with unresolved D. Trimming took off 0 bases at V and 7 bases at J, with 8 bases between the two ends. This CDR3 region has 13 residues. The germline gives CDR1 LGHNA, CDR2 YNFKEQ. For the CDR3, the DNA is TGTGCCAGCAGCCAAGAAATGGGTTATACGCAGTATTTT. Translating it yields CASSQEMGYTQYF.

This clone was seen a few times. The rearrangement links TRBV2 to TRBJ2-6, with 8 positions matching TRBD1. Germline loops: CDR1 SNHLY, CDR2 FYNNEI. The length of the CDR3 is 17 residues. Losses at the gene ends were 2 bases for V and 2 bases for J; bases not matched to a gene: 5. DNA of the CDR3: TGTGCCAGCAGTGAATTGGGACAGGTAGCTGGGGCCAACGTCCTGACTTTC. This translates into CASSELGQVAGANVLTF.

This clone occurred a few times. CDR3 loop: CASSWGRGNSYEQYF. The CDR3 nucleotides are TGTGCCAGCAGCTGGGGCAGGGGGAACTCCTACGAGCAGTACTTC. The chain uses TRBV11-2 and TRBJ2-7; 7 bases map to TRBD1. In germline, CDR1 is SGHAT, CDR2 FQNNGV. CDR3 size: 15 residues. V lost 4 bases, J lost 0 bases, and 6 bases stayed unmatched.

This rearrangement joins TRBV19 to TRBJ1-6, with 10 bases lining up with TRBD1. Germline values: CDR1 LNHDA, CDR2 SQIVND (reference sequence). After removal of 10 bases from V and 9 bases from J, the junction contained 9 bases not matched to a gene. This CDR3 contains 14 residues. Here the CDR3 DNA reads TGTGCCACTGATCCGGGACAGGGGACTTCACCCCTCCACTTT. Protein product: CATDPGQGTSPLHF.

The genes are TRBV30 and TRBJ2-3; 7 bases line up with TRBD2. V trimming: 2 bases; J trimming: 5 bases; junction bases outside the gene matches: 7. This CDR3 region has 14 residues. Germline V gene sequence: CDR1 GTSNPN, CDR2 SVGIG (reference sequence). DNA of the CDR3: TGTGCCTGGAGTTATAGGGTAGCGGGAGATACGCAGTATTTT. Translated, it gives CAWSYRVAGDTQYF.

The chain recombines TRBV7-9 with TRBJ2-3, with unresolved D. Looked up from germline, CDR1 is SEHNR and CDR2 is FQNEAQ (reference sequence). The CDR3 loop spans 13 amino acids. Trimming cost V 5 bases and J 6 bases, with 12 bases left between them. The CDR3 bases are TGTGCCAGCAGCGTGAAGTACGTGGATACGCAGTATTTT. This translates into CASSVKYVDTQYF.

This chain uses TRBV4-1 with TRBJ2-7; D call uncertain. The CDR3 is made up of 15 amino acids. Trimming removed 3 bases from V and 6 bases from J, with 18 bases in between. The V gene's germline CDR1 is MGHRA and CDR2 YSYEKL. This CDR3 reads CASSHNLMFPSEQYF. Here the CDR3 DNA reads TGCGCCAGCAGCCATAATCTCATGTTCCCGAGCGAGCAGTACTTC.

The DNA for the CDR3 is TGTGCCAGCAGCTTTATAGCAGGCGATACGCAGTATTTT. It translates to CASSFIAGDTQYF. The chain combines TRBV7-8 with TRBJ2-3, with no clear D. This CDR3 contains 13 residues. Trimming removed 3 bases at V and 6 bases at J, with 10 bases between. Germline V gives CDR1 SGHVS, CDR2 FQNEAQ.

V usage is TRBV30 and J usage is TRBJ2-3, with TRBD2 matching 9 bases. The CDR3 totals 15 residues. V lost 1 base and J lost 2; bases outside the gene matches: 4. From germline, CDR1 is GTSNPN and CDR2 SVGIG (reference sequence). DNA for the CDR3: TGTGCCTGGAGTGGAGGACTAGCGACCACAGATACGCAGTATTTT. Protein: CAWSGGLATTDTQYF.

The J gene is TRBJ2-2, the V gene TRBV29-1; D gene unclear. CDR1 is SQVTM and CDR2 is ANQGSEA in the germline V gene. V lost 0 bases and J lost 3, with 17 bases in between. The length of the CDR3 is 17 residues. The CDR3 DNA reads as TGCAGCGTTGAAGATCTCGGGCAGGTTCTTGACACCGGGGAGCTGTTTTTT. Protein product: CSVEDLGQVLDTGELFF.

In this sample, this clone turned up a few times. CDR3 DNA: TGCAGCGTTGGACAGAGCGGGGAGCTGTTTTTT. Its protein product is CSVGQSGELFF. The chain has TRBV29-1 and TRBJ2-2, with a tentative D call TRBD1 (5 bases). The CDR3 consists of 11 residues. V dropped 4 bases and J dropped 7 bases, with 7 bases sitting between them. CDR1 is SQVTM and CDR2 is ANQGSEA in the germline V gene.

This clone was found once. The junction differs from germline at one of its ends, possibly a read error. The rearrangement uses TRBV7-8 and TRBJ2-7; either TRBD1 or TRBD2 may supply D (5 bases each). The CDR3 is made up of 16 amino acids. Germline values: CDR1 SGHVS, CDR2 FQNEAQ. CDR3 loop: CASSPRGQGISFEQYF. CDR3 nucleotides: TGTGCCAGCAGCCCCCGGGGTCAGGGAATTTCCTTCGAGCAGTACTTC.

This clone was found many times. V and J are TRBV14 and TRBJ2-1; D might be TRBD2 (6 bases). CDR1 is SGHDN and CDR2 is FVKESK in the germline V gene. The CDR3 is 18 residues long. Trimming pared 0 bases from V and 4 bases from J, leaving 19 bases between. In DNA form, the CDR3 reads TGTGCCAGCAGCCAAGATAAGGCATTAGCGGCAGTTTACAATGAGCAGTTCTTC. Translation: CASSQDKALAAVYNEQFF.

The J gene is TRBJ2-5, the V gene TRBV18, with 9 bases lining up with TRBD2. Germline trimming cut 4 bases from V and 4 bases from J; bases unmatched to any gene: 1. The CDR3 loop spans 13 amino acids. Germline V gene data show CDR1 as KGHSH and CDR2 as LQKENI. The CDR3 protein is CASSLSGRETQYF. The CDR3, as DNA: TGTGCCAGCTCACTTAGCGGGAGAGAGACCCAGTACTTC.

This clone was found a few times. The chain is built from TRBV10-3 and TRBJ2-5, with 10 bases matching TRBD1. The CDR3 runs 14 residues. The germline gives CDR1 ENHRY, CDR2 SYGVKD. J gave up 1 base and V 4 bases, and 0 bases lay outside the gene matches. CDR3 sequence: CAISGTGGQETQYF. The CDR3 DNA reads TGTGCCATCAGTGGGACAGGGGGCCAAGAGACCCAGTACTTC.

The chain has TRBV21-1 and TRBJ2-7; whether TRBD2, the table's D call, matches the DNA was not checked. TRBV21-1 is given as a pseudogene. This CDR3 region has 10 residues. The DNA for the CDR3 is TGTGCCAGCAGCAACCTCGAGCAGTACTTC. This sequence encodes CASSNLEQYF.

This clone came up a few times. The gene calls are TRBV29-1 and TRBJ2-3; D gene uncertain. The CDR3 runs to 13 residues. V lost 4 bases and J 1 base, leaving 9 bases between the germline ends. Germline CDR1 is SQVTM and CDR2 is ANQGSEA. The CDR3 DNA reads TGCAGCGTTGGGTCAGGAGGCACAGATACGCAGTATTTT. Translated, it gives CSVGSGGTDTQYF.

V usage is TRBV5-6 and J usage is TRBJ2-5; 8 nucleotides match TRBD2. Per germline, CDR1 SGHDT and CDR2 YYEEEE. The V segment lost 4 bases and the J segment 5 bases; nucleotides outside the gene matches: 7. The CDR3 is made up of 14 amino acids. The DNA of the CDR3 is TGTGCCAGCAGCACTACTAGCGGAGGGGAGACCCAGTACTTC. Amino acid sequence: CASSTTSGGETQYF.